The clone carrying this T cell receptor beta chain was seen more than once but under ten times. Antigen unknown. The sample comes from a study of glioma-infiltrating T cells. Study-level points and caveats: Above-expected tissue-blood divergence occurred in all gliomas, most in low-grade ones.

Amplification of TCR alpha and beta CDR3 regions from RNA used iRepertoire nested multiplex PCR. Input was roughly 85-450 ng of tissue mRNA or PBMC total RNA. TCRdb reprocessed the multiplex PCR reads with MiXCR, giving one entry per CDR3 protein. The table has about 180,000 distinct CDR3 sequences, under 55% seen once. CDR1 SNHLY and CDR2 FYNNEI come from the germline V gene. The ends were cut back, 2 bases at V and 0 bases at J, with 5 bases in the middle. This CDR3 contains 14 residues. The TCR comes from a human donor with low-grade glioma or glioblastoma, undergoing nonglioma brain surgery, or in good health (not recorded which). Sequencing was done on a sample of glioma tissue, nonneoplastic brain tissue, or PBMCs (not recorded which). The chain recombines TRBV2 with TRBJ2-1; D gene ambiguous. The CDR3 coding sequence is TGTGCCAGCAGTGAATGGAGCTCCTACAATGAGCAGTTCTTC. Translation: CASSEWSSYNEQFF.